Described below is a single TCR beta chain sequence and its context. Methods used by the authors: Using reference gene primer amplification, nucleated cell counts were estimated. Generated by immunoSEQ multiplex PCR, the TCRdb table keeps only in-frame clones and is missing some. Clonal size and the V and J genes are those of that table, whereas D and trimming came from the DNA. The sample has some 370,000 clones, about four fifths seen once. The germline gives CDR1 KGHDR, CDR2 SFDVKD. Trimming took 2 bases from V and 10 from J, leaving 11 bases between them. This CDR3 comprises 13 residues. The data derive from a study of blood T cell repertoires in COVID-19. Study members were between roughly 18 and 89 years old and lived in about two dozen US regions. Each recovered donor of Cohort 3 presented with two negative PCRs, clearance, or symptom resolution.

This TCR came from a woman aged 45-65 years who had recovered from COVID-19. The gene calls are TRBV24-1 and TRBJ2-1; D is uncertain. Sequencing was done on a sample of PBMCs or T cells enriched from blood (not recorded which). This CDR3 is CATSDYSSKEQFF. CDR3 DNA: TGTGCCACCAGTGATTATTCCAGTAAGGAGCAGTTCTTC.